What follows are 12 T cell receptor beta chains derived from one specimen sequenced in a study of blood T cell repertoires in COVID-19. Produced via immunoSEQ multiplex PCR; TCRdb's table is partial and in-frame only. There are some 230,000 clones in the sample; almost 85% occur only once, and 15% lies in the top ten. The sample was PBMCs or T cells enriched from blood (not recorded which). These receptors all stem from a man aged 40-55 years who had recovered from COVID-19.

The J gene is TRBJ1-1, the V gene TRBV4-3, with a tentative D call TRBD1 (5 bases). V was trimmed by 0 bases and J by 3 bases, leaving 11 bases between them. This CDR3 has 15 residues. The germline V gene has CDR1 LGHNA and CDR2 YSLEER. The chain's CDR3 is CASSQDPGQHTEAFF. The CDR3 region has the DNA TGCGCCAGCAGCCAAGATCCAGGGCAGCACACTGAAGCTTTCTTT.

The sample holds a few counts of this clone. This chain uses TRBV5-1 with TRBJ1-6; TRBD1 matches 10 bases. The CDR3 covers 16 residues. The V gene's germline CDR1 is SGHRS and CDR2 YFSETQ. V gave up 3 bases and J gave up 7 bases; unmatched junction bases: 7. CDR3 in DNA: TGCGCCAGCAGCTGGGGGACAGGGGAGGAAAATTCACCCCTCCACTTT. Protein sequence: CASSWGTGEENSPLHF.

The chain links TRBV28 to TRBJ2-7, with D possibly being TRBD2 (5 bases). Trimming cost V 3 bases and J 1 base, with 7 bases left between them. This CDR3 comprises 13 residues. Germline CDR1 is MDHEN and CDR2 is SYDVKM. The CDR3 region is CASSFEGSYEQYF. The CDR3 DNA sequence: TGTGCCAGCAGTTTTGAGGGTTCCTACGAGCAGTACTTC.

The V and J genes are TRBV11-3 and TRBJ1-1; the match to TRBD1 covers 8 bases. The CDR3 contains 13 residues. Germline V CDR1 and CDR2: SGHNT, YENEEA. The V and J ends lost 5 bases and 3 bases, in that order; junction bases with no gene match: 2. In DNA, the CDR3 is TGTGCCAGCAGCCTACAGGGGGACACTGAAGCTTTCTTT. Its translation: CASSLQGDTEAFF.

The V gene is TRBV24-1, the J gene TRBJ1-4; TRBD1 agrees at 10 bases. The germline gives CDR1 KGHDR, CDR2 SFDVKD. CDR3 length: 15 amino acids. The J segment lost 6 bases and the V segment lost 3 bases, leaving 3 bases of the junction unmatched. DNA of the CDR3: TGTGCCACCAGTGATCCGGGACAGGGGTATGAAAAACTGTTTTTT. Protein product: CATSDPGQGYEKLFF.

The rearrangement joins TRBV9 to TRBJ2-5; 8 positions agree with TRBD2. Germline assignment: CDR1 SGDLS and CDR2 YYNGEE. V was pared by 0 bases and J by 5 bases, with 9 bases of the junction left unmatched. There are 16 residues in the CDR3. In DNA form, the CDR3 reads TGTGCCAGCAGCGTAGGATACGGGGGGGCCGGCGAGACCCAGTACTTC. Amino acids: CASSVGYGGAGETQYF.

The chain employs TRBV7-3 and TRBJ2-7; 10 bases map to TRBD2. Germline V CDR1 and CDR2: SGHTA, FQGTGA. The V segment lost 2 bases and the J segment 7 bases; nucleotides outside the gene matches: 5. The CDR3 is 14 amino acids. DNA of the CDR3: TGTGCCAGCAGCTTACTAGCGGGAGCGCGGGAGCAGTACTTC. This codes for CASSLLAGAREQYF. Supplemented by reference TRBV7-3 and TRBJ2-7, the full variable domain reads GAGVSQTPSNKVTEKGKYVELRCDPISGHTALYWYRQSLGQGPEFLIYFQGTGAADDSGLPNDRFFAVRPEGSVSTLKIQRTERGDSAVYLCASSLLAGAREQYFGPGTRLTVT.

The V gene is TRBV30, the J gene TRBJ2-7, with a weak D call TRBD2 (6 bases). This CDR3 region has 14 residues. Deletions cut 3 bases from V and 0 bases from J, with 12 bases between. Germline assignment: CDR1 GTSNPN and CDR2 SVGIG (reference sequence). The chain's CDR3 is CAWSDGGSSYEQYF. The DNA of the CDR3 is TGTGCCTGGAGCGACGGAGGGAGCTCCTACGAGCAGTACTTC.

The rearrangement joins TRBV3-1 (or the pseudogene TRBV3-2) to TRBJ2-2, with 8 bases fitting TRBD2. The CDR3 loop spans 16 amino acids. The germline V gene encodes CDR1 LGHDT and CDR2 YNNKEL (reference sequence). The J segment lost 5 bases and the V segment lost 4 bases, leaving 9 bases of the junction unmatched. CDR3: CASSRVVAGRTGELFF. The CDR3 nucleotides are TGTGCCAGCAGCCGAGTCGTAGCGGGAAGGACCGGGGAGCTGTTTTTT.

The J gene is TRBJ2-7, the V gene TRBV7-2; D remains unclear. With 5 bases removed from V and 2 bases from J, the gap between germline ends came to 10 bases. The CDR3 has 13 residues. The germline V gene has CDR1 SGHTA and CDR2 FQGNSA. For the CDR3, the DNA is TGTGCCAGCAGCCCCCCCTTCCCCTACGAGCAGTACTTC. Protein: CASSPPFPYEQYF. Complete variable domain (other parts from reference TRBV7-2 and TRBJ2-7): GAGVSQSPSNKVTEKGKDVELRCDPISGHTALYWYRQSLGQGLEFLIYFQGNSAPDKSGLPSDRFSAERTGGSVSTLTIQRTQQEDSAVYLCASSPPFPYEQYFGPGTRLTVT.

The J gene is TRBJ1-1, the V gene TRBV28; tentatively, D is TRBD1 (5 bases). The germline V and J ends were trimmed by 2 bases and 0 bases, with 10 bases remaining between them. Germline CDR1 MDHEN, CDR2 SYDVKM. CDR3 length: 15 residues. The CDR3, as DNA: TGTGCCAGCAGTTTAAAGGGGCACATGAACACTGAAGCTTTCTTT. This sequence encodes CASSLKGHMNTEAFF.

The chain recombines TRBV4-3 with TRBJ1-2; D might be TRBD1 (6 bases). Trimming took off 0 bases at V and 7 bases at J, with 21 bases between the two ends. The CDR3 consists of 17 residues. Germline V lookup: CDR1 LGHNA, CDR2 YSLEER. CDR3 coding DNA: TGCGCCAGCAGCCAAGATCTCCCCGTTGTGGGGGCGGGTGGCTACACCTTC. This translates into CASSQDLPVVGAGGYTF.